Shown below are 9 T cell receptor beta chains from a single sample sequenced in a study of chemoradiotherapy in HPV16-positive cancers. Clones were sequenced by immunoSEQ multiplex PCR, and TCRdb holds only the in-frame ones, with some missing. The sample yields some 12,000 clones, less than 80% seen once. Collection of the sample occurred from a patient who underwent chemoradiotherapy. These receptors came from a human donor with HPV-associated anogenital cancer.

The chain couples TRBV7-2 to TRBJ2-3; maybe TRBD2 (7 bases). The V and J ends lost 6 bases and 2 bases respectively, with 15 bases between them. The CDR3 sequence is 15 residues long. Per germline, CDR1 SGHTA and CDR2 FQGNSA. The CDR3 here is CASRGGGQITDTQYF. The CDR3 DNA reads as TGTGCCAGCAGGGGAGGGGGACAAATCACAGATACGCAGTATTTT.

This chain joins TRBV30 and TRBJ1-2; possible D gene TRBD1, 5 bases. The V gene lost 4 bases and the J gene lost 3 bases, with 9 bases spanning the gap. The CDR3 extends over 12 amino acids. CDR1 is GTSNPN, CDR2 SVGIG, per germline (reference sequence). Here the CDR3 DNA reads TGTGCCTGGACCGAGGGGTACTATGGCTACACCTTC. Amino acid sequence: CAWTEGYYGYTF.

In its sample, this clone was seen once. The chain employs TRBV4-2 and TRBJ1-6; D is undetermined. Trimming pared 0 bases from V and 7 bases from J, leaving 4 bases between. Looked up from germline, CDR1 is LGHNA and CDR2 is YNFKEQ. The CDR3 is made up of 13 amino acids. The CDR3 region is CASSQETNSPLHF. The CDR3 coding sequence is TGTGCCAGCAGCCAAGAGACGAATTCACCCCTCCACTTT.

The chain couples TRBV7-9 to TRBJ2-1; 10 bases fit TRBD1. Trimming at V came to 2 bases and at J to 6 bases, leaving 10 bases not matched to a gene. In germline, CDR1 is SEHNR, CDR2 FQNEAQ (reference sequence). This CDR3 spans 17 amino acids. Written as DNA, the CDR3 is TGTGCCAGCAGCTTAAGTAGTGGGACAGGGGTTGGCAATGAGCAGTTCTTC. It encodes CASSLSSGTGVGNEQFF.

The chain joins TRBV12-1 to TRBJ2-5. TRBV12-1 has pseudogene status. This CDR3 comprises 15 residues. The CDR3 protein is CASSFEAPANETQYF. The CDR3, as DNA: TGTGCCAGCAGCTTTGAAGCTCCAGCAAACGAGACCCAGTACTTC.

This chain links TRBV6-1 with TRBJ2-1; D could derive from TRBD1 or TRBD2 (5 bases each). From germline, CDR1 is MNHNS and CDR2 SASEGT. The CDR3 has 15 amino acids. V gave up 1 base and J gave up 5 bases, with 12 bases separating them. The CDR3 DNA follows: TGTGCCAGCAGTGAAGGGGAGCAGGGAAACAATGAGCAGTTCTTC. It translates to CASSEGEQGNNEQFF.

J is TRBJ2-3 and V is TRBV7-9, with a possible D match to TRBD2 (6 bases). This CDR3 contains 14 residues. Trimming shortened V by 5 bases and J by 3 bases, and 12 bases separated the two germline ends. Germline assignment: CDR1 SEHNR and CDR2 FQNEAQ (reference sequence). The CDR3 DNA reads as TGTGCCAGCAGCGGCTGGACTATAACAGATACGCAGTATTTT. It codes for CASSGWTITDTQYF.

The V and J genes are TRBV25-1 and TRBJ1-5; TRBD1 is a possible D gene (6 bases). The CDR3 spans 14 residues. Germline loops: CDR1 MGHDK, CDR2 SYGVNS. V was shortened by 5 bases and J by 6 bases, with 14 bases between the two germline ends. The CDR3: CASSPTGTVQPQHF. The CDR3 bases are TGTGCCAGCAGTCCTACAGGGACGGTTCAGCCCCAGCATTTT.

The CDR3 protein is CAATSGSLHEQYF. The CDR3 bases are TGTGCCGCGACGAGCGGGAGCTTACACGAGCAGTACTTC. The rearrangement uses TRBV10-3 and TRBJ2-7, with 8 bases fitting TRBD2. This CDR3 contains 13 residues. Germline CDR1 and CDR2: ENHRY and SYGVKD. The V segment lost 11 bases and the J segment 5 bases; nucleotides outside the gene matches: 11.